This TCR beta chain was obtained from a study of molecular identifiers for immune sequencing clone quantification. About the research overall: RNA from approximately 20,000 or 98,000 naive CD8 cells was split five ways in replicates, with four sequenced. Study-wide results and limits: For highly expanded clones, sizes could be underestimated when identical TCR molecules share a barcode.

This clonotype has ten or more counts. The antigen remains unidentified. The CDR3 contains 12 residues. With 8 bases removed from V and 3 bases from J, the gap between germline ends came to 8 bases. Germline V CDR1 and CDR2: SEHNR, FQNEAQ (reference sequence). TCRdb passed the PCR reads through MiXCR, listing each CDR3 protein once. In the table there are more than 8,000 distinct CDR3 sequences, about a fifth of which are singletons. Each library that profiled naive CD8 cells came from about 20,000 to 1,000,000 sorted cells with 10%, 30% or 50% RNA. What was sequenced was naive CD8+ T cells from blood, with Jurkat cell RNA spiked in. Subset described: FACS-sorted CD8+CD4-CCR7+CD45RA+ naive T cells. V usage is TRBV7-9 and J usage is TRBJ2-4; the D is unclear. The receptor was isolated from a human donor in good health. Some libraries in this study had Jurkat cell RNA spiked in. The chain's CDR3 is CASGDVKNIQYF. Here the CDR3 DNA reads TGTGCCAGCGGGGATGTCAAAAACATTCAGTACTTC.